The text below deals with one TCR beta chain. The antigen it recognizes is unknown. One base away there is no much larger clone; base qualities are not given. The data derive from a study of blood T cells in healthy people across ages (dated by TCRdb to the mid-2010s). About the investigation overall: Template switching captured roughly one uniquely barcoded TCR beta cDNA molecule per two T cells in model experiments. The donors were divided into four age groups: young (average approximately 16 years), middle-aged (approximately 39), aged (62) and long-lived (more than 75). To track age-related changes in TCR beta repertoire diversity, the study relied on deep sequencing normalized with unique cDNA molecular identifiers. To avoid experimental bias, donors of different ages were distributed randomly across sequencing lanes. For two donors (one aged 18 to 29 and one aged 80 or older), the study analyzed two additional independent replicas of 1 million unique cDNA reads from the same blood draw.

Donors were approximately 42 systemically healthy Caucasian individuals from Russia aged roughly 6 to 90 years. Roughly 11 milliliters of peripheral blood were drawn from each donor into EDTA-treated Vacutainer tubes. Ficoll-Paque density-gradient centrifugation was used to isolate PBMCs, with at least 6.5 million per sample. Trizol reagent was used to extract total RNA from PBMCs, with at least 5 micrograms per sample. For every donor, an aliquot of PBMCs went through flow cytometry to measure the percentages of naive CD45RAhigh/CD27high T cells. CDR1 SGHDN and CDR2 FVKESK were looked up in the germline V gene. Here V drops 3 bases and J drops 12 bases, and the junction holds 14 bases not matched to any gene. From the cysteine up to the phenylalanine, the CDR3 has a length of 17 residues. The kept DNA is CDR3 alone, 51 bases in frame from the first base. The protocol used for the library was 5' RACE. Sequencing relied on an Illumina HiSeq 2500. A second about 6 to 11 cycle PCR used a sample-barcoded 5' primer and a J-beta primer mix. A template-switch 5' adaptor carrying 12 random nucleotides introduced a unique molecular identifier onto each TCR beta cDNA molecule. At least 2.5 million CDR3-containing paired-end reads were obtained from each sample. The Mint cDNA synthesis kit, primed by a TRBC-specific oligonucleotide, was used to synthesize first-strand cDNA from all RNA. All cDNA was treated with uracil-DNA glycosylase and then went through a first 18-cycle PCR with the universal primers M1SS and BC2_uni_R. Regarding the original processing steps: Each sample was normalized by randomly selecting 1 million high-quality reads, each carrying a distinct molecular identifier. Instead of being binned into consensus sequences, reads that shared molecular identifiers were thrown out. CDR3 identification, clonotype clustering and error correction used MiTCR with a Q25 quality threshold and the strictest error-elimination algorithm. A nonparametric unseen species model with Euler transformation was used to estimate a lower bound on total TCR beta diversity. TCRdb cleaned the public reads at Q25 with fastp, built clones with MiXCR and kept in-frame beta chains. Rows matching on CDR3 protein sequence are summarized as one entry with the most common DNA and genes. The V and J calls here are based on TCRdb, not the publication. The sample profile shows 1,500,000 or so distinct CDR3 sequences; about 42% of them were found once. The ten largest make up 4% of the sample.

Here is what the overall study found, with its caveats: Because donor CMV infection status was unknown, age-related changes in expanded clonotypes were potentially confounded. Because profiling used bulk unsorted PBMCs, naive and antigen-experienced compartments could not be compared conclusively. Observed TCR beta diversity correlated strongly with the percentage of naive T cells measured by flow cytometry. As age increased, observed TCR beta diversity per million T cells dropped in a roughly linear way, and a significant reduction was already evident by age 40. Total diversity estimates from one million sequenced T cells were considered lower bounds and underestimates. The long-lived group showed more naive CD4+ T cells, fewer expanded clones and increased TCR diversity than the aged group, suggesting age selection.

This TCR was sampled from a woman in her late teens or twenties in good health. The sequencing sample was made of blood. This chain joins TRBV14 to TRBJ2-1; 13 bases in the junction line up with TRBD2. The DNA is TGTGCCAGCAGCCAGGGCTGGACTAGCGGGAGTGATTGGGTGCAGTTCTTC. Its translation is CASSQGWTSGSDWVQFF. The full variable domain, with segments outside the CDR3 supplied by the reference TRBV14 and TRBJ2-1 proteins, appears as EAGVTQFPSHSVIEKGQTVTLRCDPISGHDNLYWYRRVMGKEIKFLLHFVKESKQDESGMPNNRFLAERTGGTYSTLKVQPAELEDSGVYFCASSQGWTSGSDWVQFFGPGTRLTVL.